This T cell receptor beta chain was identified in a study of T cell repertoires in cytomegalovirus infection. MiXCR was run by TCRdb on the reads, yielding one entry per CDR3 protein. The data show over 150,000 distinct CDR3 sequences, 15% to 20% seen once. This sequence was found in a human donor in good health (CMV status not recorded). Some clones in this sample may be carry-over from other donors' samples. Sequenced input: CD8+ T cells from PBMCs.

In nucleotides, the CDR3 is TGCAGTGCTCCACGGGGCCAGGGTAGAAACACCATATATTTT. Translated, it gives CSAPRGQGRNTIYF. J is TRBJ1-3 and V is TRBV20-1, with D possibly being TRBD1 (5 bases). The germline V and J ends were trimmed by 5 bases and 5 bases, with 16 bases remaining between them. This CDR3 has 14 residues. CDR1 is DFQATT, CDR2 SNEGSKA, per germline (reference sequence).